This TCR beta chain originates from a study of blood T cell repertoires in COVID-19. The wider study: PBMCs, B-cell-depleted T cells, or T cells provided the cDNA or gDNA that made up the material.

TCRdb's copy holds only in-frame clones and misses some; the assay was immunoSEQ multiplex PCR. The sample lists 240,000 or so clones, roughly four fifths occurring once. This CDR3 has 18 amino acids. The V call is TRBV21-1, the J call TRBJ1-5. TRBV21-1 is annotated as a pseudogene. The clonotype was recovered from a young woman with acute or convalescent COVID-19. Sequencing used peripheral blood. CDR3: CASSKANRTDSSNQPQHF. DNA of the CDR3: TGTGCCAGCAGCAAAGCTAATAGAACGGACTCGAGCAATCAGCCCCAGCATTTT.